This T cell receptor (beta chain) derives from a study of T-cell reconstitution after alpha-beta-depleted transplantation in children (dated by TCRdb to the mid-2010s). Context from the whole study: The study quantitatively tracked T-cell immune reconstitution after TCRalphabeta/CD19-depleted allogeneic hematopoietic cell transplantation in children using TCR repertoire profiling. What the authors observed across the whole study: The apparently early alphabetaT-cell count recovery about two months after transplant was reportedly dependent on only several hundred rapidly expanded clones derived from non-depleted graft cells. The frequencies of hyperexpanded clones fell over the following months, and after one year, T-cell counts and TCRbeta diversity were mostly attributed to newly produced T cells. In some patients, the high TCRbeta diversity seen at day 60 was put down to recipient T cells and intrathymic progenitors that had survived conditioning.

The V and J ends are trimmed by 0 bases and 6 bases, leaving 5 bases between them. Including cysteine and phenylalanine, the CDR3 has 12 amino acids. Only the CDR3 portion is preserved as DNA: 36 bases, with reading frame beginning at the first base. In the germline V gene, CDR1 corresponds to SGDLS and CDR2 to YYNGEE. Library preparation was by PCR. Data came from an Illumina HiSeq 2500. To normalize quantification of the TCRbeta repertoire, the TCR libraries were built with molecular barcoding that relied on unique molecular identifiers. TCRdb applied fastp at Q25 and MiXCR to the public reads, then kept only in-frame beta chains. Each CDR3 protein appears once, grouped with its most common genes and DNA. A total of around 300,000 distinct CDR3 sequences appear in this sample, around 25% of them only once. Together, the top ten hold approximately 10% of the sample. The sample's treatment or condition label is to be understood as: allogeneic hematopoietic cell transplantation with graft depleted of TCRalphabeta T cells and CD19 B cells. Transplant recipients were children who received TCRalphabeta/CD19-depleted allogeneic hematopoietic cell grafts.

This clonotype was recorded at least ten times. The antigen this receptor binds is unknown. The record has no base qualities; no much larger clone is one base away. The sample consisted of PBMCs, mostly from graft donor cells, taken 180 days after TCRalphabeta/CD19-depleted stem cell transplant. The V and J genes are TRBV9 and TRBJ2-3; no confident D gene assignment can be made. The TCR comes from a male patient younger than 18 who had a stem cell transplant for acute lymphoblastic leukemia, so the T cells may come from the graft donor. The CDR3 loop reads CASSVVEDTQYF. DNA sequence: TGTGCCAGCAGCGTAGTCGAGGATACGCAGTATTTT.